This T cell receptor beta chain was sequenced during a study of patients and donors after allogeneic stem cell transplantation. After removal of 3 bases from V and 4 bases from J, the junction contained 0 bases not matched to a gene. The CDR3 loop spans 12 amino acids. CDR1 DFQATT and CDR2 SNEGSKA come from the germline V gene (reference sequence). TCRdb redid the calling of the RT-PCR reads with MiXCR, one entry per CDR3 protein. This table has around 90,000 distinct CDR3 sequences, roughly 48% appearing once. This rearrangement joins TRBV20-1 to TRBJ1-2; 9 nucleotides align to TRBD1. The sample taken for sequencing was blood, either unsorted or a sorted T cell fraction (not recorded which). The TCR originated in a human donor who was either an allogeneic HSCT recipient or a stem cell or donor lymphocyte infusion donor (not recorded which). It is not recorded whose cells these are; they may come from a transplant donor. CDR3 region: CSARTGGYGYTF. The CDR3 coding sequence is TGCAGTGCTAGGACAGGGGGCTATGGCTACACCTTC.